The entry below describes one T cell receptor (beta chain). This clonotype was found many times. Its antigen remains unidentified. No much larger clonotype is one base removed from it; base qualities were not supplied. To synthesize cDNA, template-switch 5'RACE was performed with a primer carrying a 10-nucleotide random unique molecular identifier so that each TCR transcript was tagged. Each sequencing run produced over 160 million TCR-beta sequences covering 15-18 subjects. The RNeasy kit was used to extract total RNA. TCR-beta VDJ regions were amplified with primers for the TCR constant region and the 5'RACE anchor, using the KAPA Real-time Library Amplification kit. A first PCR added sample indexes and Illumina adaptors, and a second PCR then raised library yield. After purification with Ampure beads, the TCR product of roughly 650 bp was size-selected on a 2% E-gel SizeSelection system. Library quality was checked on a Bioanalyzer, concentration was measured with Qubit, and libraries were quantified with the Kapa Library Quantification kit before pooling. Libraries were sequenced paired-end 2 x 150 bp on an Illumina HiSeq 2500. To increase sequence diversity, roughly 25-31% phiX was spiked into each library pool. For the original study's pipeline: The quality-filtered reads were processed with the UMI-based MiGEC pipeline, whose error correction step removed more than 90% of the raw TCR sequences. IMGT germline references were used for aligning VDJ genes, and each clonotype was defined as a unique CDR3 amino acid sequence together with its V-J genes. Clonal expansion, Shannon diversity and CDR3 relatedness (CalcPairwiseDistances, ClusterSamples) were evaluated with VDJtools, and phylogenetic trees were built with CLCbio workbench. Using coefficient-of-variation modelling across technical triplicates, the study counted a clone as expanded if it had at least 8 unique UMIs. The public reads were reanalyzed by TCRdb: fastp trimming at Q25, MiXCR alignment, in-frame beta chains only. Duplicate CDR3 protein sequences are folded into a single record with the most common DNA and genes. The V and J calls shown here were made by TCRdb, not taken from the authors' results. For this sample there are tens of thousands of distinct CDR3 sequences; about an eighth appear just once. The ten most abundant clones make up around 4.3% of the sample.

Its CDR3 holds 15 amino acids, cysteine through phenylalanine. The kept DNA is CDR3 alone, 45 bases in frame from the first base. V loses 0 bases at its end and J loses 4 bases; junction bases beyond the gene matches: 0. From the germline V gene, CDR1 is SGDLS and CDR2 is YYNGEE. This sample stems from a study of neurological immune-mediated disorders (dated by TCRdb to about 2019). Broadly, across the study: Peripheral blood TCR-beta repertoires from patients with HTLV-I-associated myelopathy (HAM/TSP), patients with multiple sclerosis, and healthy controls were compared in the study using UMI-based sequencing. Alongside PBMC samples, the set of some 98 TCR-beta libraries contained longitudinal samples, technical triplicates, and paired CD4+ and CD8+ T-cell subsets that had been sorted. Longitudinal HAM/TSP and healthy donors were sampled at 3 time-points each (about 3-45 month intervals). The cohort comprised 68 subjects: roughly 14 HAM/TSP patients, approximately 34 multiple sclerosis patients and approximately 20 healthy controls. Study-wide conclusions, independent of this receptor: Expanded clones from different subjects shared no identical CDR3 amino acid sequences, which suggests that TCR-beta repertoires were private in all groups. TCR clonal expansion was highest in HAM/TSP patients and lowest in MS patients, with MS patients falling below even healthy controls.

The time point label for this specimen denotes: longitudinal time-point 1 (baseline). For unsorted PBMC libraries, 2 million PBMCs were used after storage in RNAlater at -80 degrees C until RNA extraction. Peripheral blood underwent Ficoll-Hypaque density gradient centrifugation to isolate PBMCs, which were then cryopreserved in liquid nitrogen. Sequencing was carried out using PBMCs. This receptor was taken from a female donor with HTLV-1-associated myelopathy (HAM/TSP). The rearrangement combines TRBV9 with TRBJ2-2; TRBD2 aligns with 10 central bases. The CDR3 protein sequence reads: CASSVGTSGTGELFF. Here is the DNA: TGTGCCAGCAGCGTAGGGACTAGCGGCACCGGGGAGCTGTTTTTT. Outside the CDR3, residues come from the reference TRBV9 and TRBJ2-2 proteins, so the full variable domain is: DSGVTQTPKHLITATGQRVTLRCSPRSGDLSVYWYQQSLDQGLQFLIQYYNGEERAKGNILERFSAQQFPDLHSELNLSSLELGDSALYFCASSVGTSGTGELFFGEGSRLTVL.